This section outlines one T cell receptor (beta chain) sequence together with its context. Its ends do not fully match the called genes, so a read error is possible. The sample belongs to a study of cytomegalovirus exposure and HLA in healthy donors. The PCR was carried out with 60 Vbeta primers and 13 Jbeta primers. Method: immunoSEQ multiplex PCR; TCRdb's copy keeps in-frame clones and lacks some. The table records fewer than 110,000 clones, about 84% of them present only once. The CDR3 sequence is 14 residues long. CDR1 is SSHAT, CDR2 FNYEAQ, per germline (reference sequence). V and J are TRBV7-7 and TRBJ2-7; 8 bases agree with TRBD1. The source is a man in his thirties or forties in good health and CMV-seronegative. Material for sequencing was PBMCs. The CDR3 reads CASSTSTGVHEQYF. DNA of the CDR3: TGTGCTAGCAGCACCTCGACAGGGGTCCACGAGCAGTACTTC.